The 7 T cell receptor beta chains below come from one sample, sequenced in a study of T cells in Graves' hyperthyroidism and ophthalmopathy. TCR beta CDR3 sequences were amplified from RNA transcripts. In the first-round RT-PCR of the TCR CDR3, the HTBI primer set was used. TCRdb ran MiXCR on the multiplex PCR reads and lists one entry per CDR3 protein. The sample has hundreds of thousands of distinct CDR3 sequences; about 14% are singletons. Specimen: blood. Every receptor here comes from a woman aged 25 to 39 with Graves' hyperthyroidism that later progressed to Graves' ophthalmopathy.

This clonotype was seen at least ten times. The chain recombines TRBV18 with TRBJ2-1, with 8 bases identical to TRBD2. The V and J ends lost 3 bases and 4 bases, in that order; junction bases with no gene match: 5. The CDR3 sequence is 15 residues long. Germline lookup yields CDR1 KGHSH and CDR2 LQKENI. The CDR3 protein is CASSPSTSAYNEQFF. CDR3 DNA: TGTGCCAGCTCACCCTCGACTAGCGCGTACAATGAGCAGTTCTTC.

J is TRBJ2-7 and V is TRBV12-5; a weak D match, TRBD1 (6 bases). Germline V gene lookup returns CDR1 LGHNT and CDR2 FRNRAP. V gave up 7 bases and J gave up 3 bases, with 22 bases separating them. The CDR3 runs to 16 residues. The CDR3 protein is CASATIIRTDFYEQYF. The DNA of the CDR3 is TGTGCTAGTGCCACCATCATCAGGACAGACTTCTACGAGCAGTACTTC.

The gene calls are TRBV7-2 and TRBJ1-2; 10 bases fit TRBD1. CDR3 length: 14 amino acids. Per the germline V gene, CDR1 is SGHTA and CDR2 is FQGNSA. After removal of 5 bases from V and 5 bases from J, the junction contained 5 bases not matched to a gene. CDR3: CASSHGTGAYGYTF. For the CDR3, the DNA is TGTGCCAGCAGCCACGGGACAGGGGCTTATGGCTACACCTTC.

This clonotype was picked up many times. This sequence joins TRBV12-3 or TRBV12-4 and TRBJ2-7, with 13 bases aligning to TRBD2. CDR3 length: 16 residues. Germline trimming cut 2 bases from V and 3 bases from J; bases unmatched to any gene: 4. The CDR3 here is CASSLPGLAGSYEQYF. The CDR3 region has the DNA TGTGCCAGCAGTTTACCGGGACTAGCGGGAAGCTACGAGCAGTACTTC.

This clonotype has ten or more counts. V and J are TRBV6-2 or TRBV6-3 and TRBJ1-1; no clear D gene. CDR3 size: 10 residues. Germline-derived CDR1 and CDR2 are MNHEY and SVGEGT. V lost 7 bases and J 6 bases, leaving 6 bases between the germline ends. Here the CDR3 reads CASIGSEAFF. The CDR3 region has the DNA TGTGCCAGCATTGGTTCTGAAGCTTTCTTT.

At least ten counts were recorded for this clonotype. The V call is TRBV3-1, the J call TRBJ1-1; D may be TRBD1 (5 bases). CDR3 length: 14 residues. Germline V gene sequence: CDR1 LGHDT, CDR2 YNNKEL (reference sequence). V lost 4 bases to trimming and J lost 2 bases, with 11 bases between them. In nucleotides, the CDR3 is TGTGCCAGCAGCCCGGACATGATAAACACTGAAGCTTTCTTT. Amino acids: CASSPDMINTEAFF.

This clonotype has at least ten counts. The chain couples TRBV7-3 to TRBJ2-1; the match to TRBD1 covers 7 bases. The CDR3 has 14 amino acids. Germline V lookup: CDR1 SGHTA, CDR2 FQGTGA. V was pared by 4 bases and J by 7 bases, with 7 bases of the junction left unmatched. The CDR3, as DNA: TGTGCCAGCAGCTACTCGACAGGGAAAAATGAGCAGTTCTTC. Residues: CASSYSTGKNEQFF.